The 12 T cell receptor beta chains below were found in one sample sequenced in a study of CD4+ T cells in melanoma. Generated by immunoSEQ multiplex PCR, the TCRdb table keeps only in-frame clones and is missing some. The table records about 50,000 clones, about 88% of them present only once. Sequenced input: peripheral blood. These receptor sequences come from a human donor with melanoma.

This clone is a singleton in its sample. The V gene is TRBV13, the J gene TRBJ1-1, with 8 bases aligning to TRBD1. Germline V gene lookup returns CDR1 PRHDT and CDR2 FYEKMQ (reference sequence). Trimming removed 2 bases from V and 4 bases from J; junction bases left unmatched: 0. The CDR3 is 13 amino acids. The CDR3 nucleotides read TGTGCCAGCAGCTTAACAGGGGGCACTGAAGCTTTCTTT. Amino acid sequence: CASSLTGGTEAFF.

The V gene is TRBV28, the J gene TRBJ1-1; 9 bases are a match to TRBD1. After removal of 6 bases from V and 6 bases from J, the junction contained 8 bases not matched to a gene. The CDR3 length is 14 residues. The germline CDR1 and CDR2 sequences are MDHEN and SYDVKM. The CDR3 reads CASRPQQGAAEAFF. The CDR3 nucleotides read TGTGCCAGCAGGCCACAACAGGGGGCTGCTGAAGCTTTCTTT.

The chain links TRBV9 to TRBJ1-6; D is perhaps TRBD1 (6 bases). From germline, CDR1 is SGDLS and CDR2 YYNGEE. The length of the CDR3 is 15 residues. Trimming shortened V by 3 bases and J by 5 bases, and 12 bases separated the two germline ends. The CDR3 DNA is TGTGCCAGCAGCGCTGGACAGACGAATAATTCACCCCTCCACTTT. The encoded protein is CASSAGQTNNSPLHF.

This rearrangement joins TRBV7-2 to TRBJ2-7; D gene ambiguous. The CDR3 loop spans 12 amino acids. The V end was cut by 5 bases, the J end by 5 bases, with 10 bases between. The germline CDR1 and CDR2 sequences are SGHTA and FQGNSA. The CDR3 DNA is TGTGCCAGCAGCCCTCGGAGTAACGAGCAGTACTTC. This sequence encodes CASSPRSNEQYF.

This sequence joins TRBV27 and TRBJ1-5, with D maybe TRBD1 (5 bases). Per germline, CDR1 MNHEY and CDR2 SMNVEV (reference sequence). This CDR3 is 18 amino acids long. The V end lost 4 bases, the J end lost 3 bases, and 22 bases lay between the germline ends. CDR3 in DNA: TGTGCCAGCAGTTCCTCGACCCTCAGACAGCGCGACAATCAGCCCCAGCATTTT. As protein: CASSSSTLRQRDNQPQHF.

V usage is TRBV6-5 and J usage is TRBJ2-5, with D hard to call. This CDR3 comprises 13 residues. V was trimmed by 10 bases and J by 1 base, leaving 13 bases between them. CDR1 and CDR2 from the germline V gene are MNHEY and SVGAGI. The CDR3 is CATTHPTQETQYF. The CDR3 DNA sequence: TGTGCCACCACACATCCGACCCAAGAGACCCAGTACTTC.

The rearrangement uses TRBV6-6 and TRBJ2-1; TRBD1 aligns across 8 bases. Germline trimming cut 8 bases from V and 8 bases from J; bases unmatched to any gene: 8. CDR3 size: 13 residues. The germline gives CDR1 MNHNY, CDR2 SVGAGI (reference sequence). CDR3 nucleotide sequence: TGTGCCAGCCAAATGGGACAGGACCATGAGCAGTTCTTC. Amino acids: CASQMGQDHEQFF.

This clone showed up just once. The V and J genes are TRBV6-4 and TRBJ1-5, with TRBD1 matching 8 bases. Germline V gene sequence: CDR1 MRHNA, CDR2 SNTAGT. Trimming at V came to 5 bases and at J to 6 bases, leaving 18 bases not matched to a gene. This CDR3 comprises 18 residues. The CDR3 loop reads CASSKFIPGTGRGQPQHF. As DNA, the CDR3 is TGTGCCAGCAGTAAATTTATTCCCGGGACAGGTAGGGGTCAGCCCCAGCATTTT.

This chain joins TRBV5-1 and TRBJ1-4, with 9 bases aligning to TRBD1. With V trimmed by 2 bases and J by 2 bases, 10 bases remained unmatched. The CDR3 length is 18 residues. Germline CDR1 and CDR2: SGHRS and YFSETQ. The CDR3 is CASSLSGQGLGTNEKLFF. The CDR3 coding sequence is TGCGCCAGCAGCTTATCAGGACAGGGGCTGGGGACTAATGAAAAACTGTTTTTT.

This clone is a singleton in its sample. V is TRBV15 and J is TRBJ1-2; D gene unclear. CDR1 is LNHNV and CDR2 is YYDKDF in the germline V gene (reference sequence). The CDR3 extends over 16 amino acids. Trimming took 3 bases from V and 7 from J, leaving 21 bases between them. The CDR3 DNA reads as TGTGCCACCAGCAGGGCAGGACCCCCAGGTTTGGGTGGCTACACCTTC. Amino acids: CATSRAGPPGLGGYTF.

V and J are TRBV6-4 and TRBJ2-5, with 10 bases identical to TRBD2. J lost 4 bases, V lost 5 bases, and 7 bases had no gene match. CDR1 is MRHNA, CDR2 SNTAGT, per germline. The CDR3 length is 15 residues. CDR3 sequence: CASSPSGGLGETQYF. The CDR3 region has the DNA TGTGCCAGCAGTCCTAGCGGGGGCCTGGGAGAGACCCAGTACTTC.

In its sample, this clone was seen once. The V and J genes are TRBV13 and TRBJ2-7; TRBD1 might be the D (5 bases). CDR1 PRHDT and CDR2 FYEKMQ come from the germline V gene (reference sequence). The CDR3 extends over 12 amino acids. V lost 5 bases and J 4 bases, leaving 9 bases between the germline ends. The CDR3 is CASSRGRYEQYF. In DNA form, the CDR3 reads TGTGCCAGCAGCAGGGGCCGGTACGAGCAGTACTTC.